This T cell receptor beta chain was identified during a study of T-cell reconstitution after alpha-beta-depleted transplantation in children. Unique molecular identifiers featured in how the TCRbeta library was prepared. TCRdb fed the PCR reads into MiXCR, producing one record per CDR3 protein. Here the sample spans roughly 500,000 distinct CDR3 sequences, about an eighth being singletons. Trimming pared 0 bases from V and 2 bases from J, leaving 14 bases between. Germline V gives CDR1 LGHNA, CDR2 YSLEER. This CDR3 region has 17 residues. There are many counts of this clonotype. This chain links TRBV4-3 with TRBJ2-1, with D possibly TRBD2 on 5 matching bases. Sequencing was performed on PBMCs from the stem cell graft donor, taken from the stem cell graft. The clonotype comes from a human donor who donated a stem cell graft to a child with combined immunodeficiency. CDR3 DNA: TGCGCCAGCAGCCAAGATCCCCCCGAGGGAGCCTACAATGAGCAGTTCTTC. Its protein is CASSQDPPEGAYNEQFF.